Each of the 21 T cell receptor beta chains below was sequenced from the same sample in a study of neoadjuvant anti-PD-1 for oral cavity cancer. Sequencing used immunoSEQ multiplex PCR; TCRdb keeps in-frame clones, though not all of them. The sample lists about 6,800 clones; around 74% were seen once. Source: PBMCs, taken before nivolumab (anti-PD-1) treatment. These receptors came from a person aged 40 to 85 with oral cavity squamous cell carcinoma.

The chain combines TRBV11-2 with TRBJ2-3; the match to TRBD1 covers 8 bases. This CDR3 region has 15 residues. V dropped 4 bases and J dropped 4; count of bases not matched to a gene: 7. Germline V lookup: CDR1 SGHAT, CDR2 FQNNGV. The CDR3 DNA sequence: TGTGCCAGCAGCTCCTGGACAGGGCGGTCAGATACGCAGTATTTT. Protein sequence: CASSSWTGRSDTQYF.

The chain joins TRBV5-6 to TRBJ2-1; perhaps TRBD1 as D (6 bases). CDR1 and CDR2 (germline): SGHDT, YYEEEE. The CDR3 sequence is 15 residues long. Trimming shortened V by 0 bases and J by 4 bases, and 11 bases separated the two germline ends. The CDR3 region has the DNA TGTGCCAGCAGCTTGGGACAGGCAGTATACAATGAGCAGTTCTTC. Residues: CASSLGQAVYNEQFF. Full variable domain (rest looked up from reference TRBV5-6 and TRBJ2-1): DAGVTQSPTHLIKTRGQQVTLRCSPKSGHDTVSWYQQALGQGPQFIFQYYEEEERQRGNFPDRFSGHQFPNYSSELNVNALLLGDSALYLCASSLGQAVYNEQFFGPGTRLTVL.

The CDR3 nucleotides read TGTGCCAGCCGTACAGGGACGGGGAATCAGCCCCAGCATTTT. Translating it yields CASRTGTGNQPQHF. V is TRBV2 and J is TRBJ1-5; tentatively, D is TRBD1 (6 bases). Looked up from germline, CDR1 is SNHLY and CDR2 is FYNNEI. CDR3 length: 14 amino acids. V lost 8 bases, J lost 4 bases, and 15 bases lay in between.

V gene TRBV29-1 combines with J gene TRBJ2-2; TRBD1 might be the D (5 bases). This CDR3 contains 14 residues. The germline V and J ends were trimmed by 4 bases and 6 bases, with 15 bases remaining between them. Per the germline V gene, CDR1 is SQVTM and CDR2 is ANQGSEA. The CDR3 region is CSVAIWGASGELFF. CDR3 nucleotides: TGCAGCGTTGCGATATGGGGCGCTTCCGGGGAGCTGTTTTTT.

The chain has TRBV5-1 and TRBJ2-2; D is uncertain. The CDR3 contains 16 residues. In germline, CDR1 is SGHRS, CDR2 YFSETQ. The V and J ends lost 4 bases and 2 bases respectively, with 15 bases between them. This CDR3 is CASSPRTSLNTGELFF. CDR3 sequence (DNA): TGCGCCAGCAGCCCGCGGACCTCTCTAAACACCGGGGAGCTGTTTTTT.

The chain joins TRBV5-8 to TRBJ2-5, with D possibly being TRBD1 (5 bases). Germline V gives CDR1 SGHTS, CDR2 YDEGEE. V was shortened by 0 bases and J by 4 bases, with 7 bases between the two germline ends. This CDR3 comprises 13 residues. The chain's CDR3 is CASSLVGRETQYF. DNA of the CDR3: TGTGCCAGCAGCTTGGTGGGGCGAGAGACCCAGTACTTC.

The chain recombines TRBV28 with TRBJ1-1; TRBD1 aligns across 7 bases. Germline trimming cut 7 bases from V and 2 bases from J; bases unmatched to any gene: 7. Germline CDR1 is MDHEN and CDR2 is SYDVKM. The CDR3 extends over 14 amino acids. CDR3 coding DNA: TGTGCCAGCAAAATGACAGGGATTAACACTGAAGCTTTCTTT. This codes for CASKMTGINTEAFF.

CDR3 DNA: TGTGCCAGCAGAAGGGGGGTGTCCACTGAAGCTTTCTTT. Translating gives CASRRGVSTEAFF. The rearrangement joins TRBV6-5 to TRBJ1-1; a possible D gene is TRBD1 (6 bases). This CDR3 is built from 13 residues. V was trimmed by 6 bases and J by 4 bases, leaving 12 bases between them. Germline V gene lookup returns CDR1 MNHEY and CDR2 SVGAGI.

The genes are TRBV7-2 and TRBJ2-7, with a possible D match to TRBD2 (5 bases). The V gene's germline CDR1 is SGHTA and CDR2 FQGNSA. Deletions cut 5 bases from V and 9 bases from J, with 20 bases between. The CDR3 runs to 14 residues. CDR3 protein: CASSHGSLLRGQYF. The CDR3 nucleotides are TGTGCCAGCAGCCATGGGAGTCTCCTACGAGGGCAGTACTTC.

CDR3 sequence (DNA): TGTGCCAGCAGCTTATCTCCTACAGGTTCTAACTATGGCTACACCTTC. This translates into CASSLSPTGSNYGYTF. This rearrangement joins TRBV7-3 to TRBJ1-2, with D tentatively TRBD1 (5 bases). Trimming stripped 2 bases from V and 0 bases from J, with 13 bases between. The CDR3 is made up of 16 amino acids. Germline V gives CDR1 SGHTA, CDR2 FQGTGA. Filled out from reference TRBV7-3 and TRBJ1-2, the complete variable domain reads GAGVSQTPSNKVTEKGKYVELRCDPISGHTALYWYRQSLGQGPEFLIYFQGTGAADDSGLPNDRFFAVRPEGSVSTLKIQRTERGDSAVYLCASSLSPTGSNYGYTFGSGTRLTVV.

The chain links TRBV7-2 to TRBJ2-7; TRBD1 agrees at 9 bases. The CDR3 has 15 residues. Looked up from germline, CDR1 is SGHTA and CDR2 is FQGNSA. V shed 4 bases and J 4 bases; nucleotides not matched to a gene: 8. The DNA for the CDR3 is TGTGCCAGCAGCTCCAGACAGGGGGTTAGGTACGAGCAGTACTTC. It is translated as CASSSRQGVRYEQYF.

This sequence joins TRBV30 and TRBJ2-7, with unresolved D. V lost 3 bases and J lost 5, with 14 bases in between. This CDR3 has 13 amino acids. The germline V gene encodes CDR1 GTSNPN and CDR2 SVGIG (reference sequence). CDR3 coding DNA: TGTGCCTGGAGGCCTCTGGGGTTGAACGAGCAGTACTTC. Its translation is CAWRPLGLNEQYF.

This chain connects TRBV27 to TRBJ2-1; D is perhaps TRBD1 (7 bases). This CDR3 region has 12 residues. The germline V gene has CDR1 MNHEY and CDR2 SMNVEV (reference sequence). Trimming stripped 5 bases from V and 10 bases from J, with 12 bases between. The CDR3, as DNA: TGTGCCAGCAGTCGAGGAGGGGGCGAGCAGTTCTTC. Translated, it gives CASSRGGGEQFF.

The rearrangement joins TRBV6-1 to TRBJ2-2; a possible D gene is TRBD1 (6 bases). The germline CDR1 and CDR2 sequences are MNHNS and SASEGT. The CDR3 loop spans 13 amino acids. V was clipped by 2 bases and J by 6 bases, with 7 bases between them. This CDR3 reads CASSERQAGELFF. In DNA, the CDR3 is TGTGCCAGCAGTGAAAGACAGGCCGGGGAGCTGTTTTTT.

V usage is TRBV4-3 and J usage is TRBJ2-3; TRBD1 agrees at 7 bases. This CDR3 is built from 13 residues. Looked up from germline, CDR1 is LGHNA and CDR2 is YSLEER. Trimming at V came to 5 bases and at J to 5 bases, leaving 4 bases not matched to a gene. As DNA, the CDR3 is TGCGCCAGCAGCTCCGGGACAGAAGATACGCAGTATTTT. Protein sequence: CASSSGTEDTQYF.

This chain joins TRBV19 and TRBJ1-3; perhaps TRBD1 as D (5 bases). V lost 5 bases, J lost 0 bases, and 14 bases lay in between. CDR1 is LNHDA, CDR2 SQIVND, per germline (reference sequence). The CDR3 runs to 16 residues. CDR3: CASSPSGPPSGNTIYF. CDR3 in DNA: TGTGCCAGTAGTCCCTCGGGACCTCCCTCTGGAAACACCATATATTTT.

The gene calls are TRBV28 and TRBJ2-5; 7 bases match TRBD2. The CDR3 covers 13 residues. Per the germline V gene, CDR1 is MDHEN and CDR2 is SYDVKM. J lost 3 bases, V lost 9 bases, and 7 bases had no gene match. In nucleotides, the CDR3 is TGTGCCAGTATGGTGGGGGGGGAAGAGACCCAGTACTTC. This encodes CASMVGGEETQYF.

The J gene is TRBJ1-2, the V gene TRBV7-2; TRBD1 matches 9 bases. Germline V CDR1 and CDR2: SGHTA, FQGNSA. This CDR3 is 15 amino acids long. V shed 2 bases and J 8 bases; nucleotides not matched to a gene: 9. This CDR3 reads CASSLSRTGVEGYTF. The DNA for the CDR3 is TGTGCCAGCAGCTTATCCCGGACAGGGGTTGAAGGCTACACCTTC.

The table lists this clone with a count of one. The chain combines TRBV5-4 with TRBJ2-5; tentatively, D is TRBD1 (6 bases). Between the trimmed V and J ends, which lost 3 bases and 5 bases, there was a span of 11 bases. CDR3 length: 13 amino acids. Per germline, CDR1 SGHNT and CDR2 YYREEE (reference sequence). The CDR3, as DNA: TGTGCCAGCAGCTGGGGACAATGGGAGACCCAGTACTTC. Translation gives CASSWGQWETQYF.

The chain couples TRBV28 to TRBJ1-2; D is undetermined. This CDR3 is 14 amino acids long. V was cut by 3 bases and J by 3 bases, with 11 bases left in between. Germline CDR1 reads MDHEN; CDR2 reads SYDVKM. CDR3 loop: CASSFSGSYYGYTF. The DNA for the CDR3 is TGTGCCAGCAGTTTTTCGGGTTCTTACTATGGCTACACCTTC.

This clone has only one observation. This chain connects TRBV6-6 to TRBJ1-1; D ambiguous. Per germline, CDR1 MNHNY and CDR2 SVGAGI (reference sequence). The CDR3 spans 14 residues. With 6 bases removed from V and 7 bases from J, the gap between germline ends came to 18 bases. CDR3 sequence reads: CASSYATAKIEAFF. The CDR3 nucleotides are TGTGCCAGCAGCTACGCGACCGCTAAGATTGAAGCTTTCTTT.